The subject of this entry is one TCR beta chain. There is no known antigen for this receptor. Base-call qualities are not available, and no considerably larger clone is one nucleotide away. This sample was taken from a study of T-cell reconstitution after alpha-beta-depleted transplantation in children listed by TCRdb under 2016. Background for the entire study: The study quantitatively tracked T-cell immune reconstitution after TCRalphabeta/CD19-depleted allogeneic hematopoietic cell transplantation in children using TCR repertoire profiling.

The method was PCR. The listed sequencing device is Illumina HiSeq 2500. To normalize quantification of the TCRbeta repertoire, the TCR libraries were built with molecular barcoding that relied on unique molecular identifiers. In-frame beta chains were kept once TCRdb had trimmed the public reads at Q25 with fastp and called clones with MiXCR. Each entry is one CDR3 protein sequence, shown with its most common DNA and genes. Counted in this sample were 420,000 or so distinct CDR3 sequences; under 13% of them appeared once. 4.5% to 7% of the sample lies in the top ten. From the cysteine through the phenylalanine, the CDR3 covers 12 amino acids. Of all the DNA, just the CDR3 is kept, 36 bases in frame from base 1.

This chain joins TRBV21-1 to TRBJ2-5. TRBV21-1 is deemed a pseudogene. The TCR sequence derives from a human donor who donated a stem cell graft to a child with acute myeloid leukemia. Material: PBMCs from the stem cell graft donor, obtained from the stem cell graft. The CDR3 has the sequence CASSKSVETQYF. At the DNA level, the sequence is TGTGCCAGCAGCAAATCGGTGGAGACCCAGTACTTC.